Listed here are 4 T cell receptor beta chains from one sample, sequenced in a study of identifying expanded T cells in peripheral blood. Profiled with immunoSEQ multiplex PCR; TCRdb holds only in-frame clones, not every one. The data hold under 85,000 clones, with about four fifths observed a single time. The sample comprised blood. The receptors come from a person between 18 and 69 years old in good health.

J is TRBJ2-7 and V is TRBV2; the D gene is possibly TRBD2 (6 bases). V dropped 4 bases and J dropped 0 bases, with 10 bases sitting between them. Per the germline V gene, CDR1 is SNHLY and CDR2 is FYNNEI. This CDR3 has 14 residues. The CDR3 sequence is CASSVLSGSYEQYF. DNA of the CDR3: TGTGCCAGCAGTGTGCTTAGCGGCTCCTACGAGCAGTACTTC. Complete variable domain (other parts from reference TRBV2 and TRBJ2-7): EPEVTQTPSHQVTQMGQEVILRCVPISNHLYFYWYRQILGQKVEFLVSFYNNEISEKSEIFDDQFSVERPDGSNFTLKIRSTKLEDSAMYFCASSVLSGSYEQYFGPGTRLTVT.

This chain uses TRBV27 with TRBJ2-1; D is perhaps TRBD1 (8 bases). The CDR3 length is 14 residues. The germline gives CDR1 MNHEY, CDR2 SMNVEV (reference sequence). V lost 6 bases to trimming and J lost 10 bases, with 19 bases between them. This CDR3 reads CASSPLGQGGEQFF. The DNA of the CDR3 is TGTGCCAGCAGCCCACTCGGACAGGGAGGGGAGCAGTTCTTC.

The chain couples TRBV2 to TRBJ2-5; 10 bases fit TRBD2. Germline assignment: CDR1 SNHLY and CDR2 FYNNEI. This CDR3 contains 17 residues. Losses at the gene ends were 4 bases for V and 5 bases for J; bases not matched to a gene: 13. Written as DNA, the CDR3 is TGTGCCAGCAGTGTGAGGCTAGCGGGAGCTATAAGGGAGACCCAGTACTTC. This sequence encodes CASSVRLAGAIRETQYF.

The V and J genes are TRBV11-2 and TRBJ2-7; 11 bases are a match to TRBD2. This CDR3 has 18 amino acids. Germline lookup yields CDR1 SGHAT and CDR2 FQNNGV. Trimming removed 6 bases from V and 4 bases from J; junction bases left unmatched: 17. For the CDR3, the DNA is TGTGCCAGCAGGGGTGGGACTAGCGGTTCCAACACGAGGTACGAGCAGTACTTC. It codes for CASRGGTSGSNTRYEQYF.